What follows are 25 T cell receptor beta chains derived from one specimen sequenced in a study of cytotoxic CD8 clonotypes in ibrutinib-treated CLL. Only in-frame clones appear in the TCRdb table, and some are missing; sequencing was by immunoSEQ multiplex PCR. The sample records about 330,000 clones, 67% being singletons. The sample in question was PBMCs, obtained after 36 months of ibrutinib treatment. The receptors come from a human donor with chronic lymphocytic leukemia.

This chain uses TRBV5-1 with TRBJ1-1; no reliable D call. This CDR3 is built from 12 residues. The V end lost 7 bases, the J end lost 4 bases, and 11 bases lay between the germline ends. Germline-derived CDR1 and CDR2 are SGHRS and YFSETQ. The CDR3 region has the DNA TGCGCCAGCCCGTGTTCGTCCACTGAAGCTTTCTTT. Translated: CASPCSSTEAFF.

This clone was observed a handful of times. The chain carries TRBV10-2 and TRBJ2-7; possible D gene TRBD2, 6 bases. Germline-derived CDR1 and CDR2 are WSHSY and SAAADI. Trimming took 6 bases from V and 2 from J, leaving 14 bases between them. The CDR3 loop spans 14 amino acids. The CDR3 region has the DNA TGCGCCAGCAGGACTTGGGGGGTAGCCTACGAGCAGTACTTC. It is translated as CASRTWGVAYEQYF.

CDR3 DNA sequence: TGTGCCAGCAGCTTGACAGGGTCGGAGCAGTACTTC. This translates into CASSLTGSEQYF. The V call is TRBV5-5, the J call TRBJ2-7, with D maybe TRBD1 (6 bases). This CDR3 has 12 residues. The germline V gene encodes CDR1 SGHKS and CDR2 YYEKEE (reference sequence). Trimming removed 1 base at V and 7 bases at J, with 9 bases between.

A remark on this clone: Other DNA sequences of this sample code for an identical CDR3. The chain uses TRBV12-5 and TRBJ2-3, with unresolved D. The CDR3 runs to 12 residues. Trimming removed 6 bases at V and 9 bases at J, with 13 bases between. Per the germline V gene, CDR1 is LGHNT and CDR2 is FRNRAP. CDR3 nucleotide sequence: TGTGCTAGTGGGACGACGGTTCAGACGCAGTATTTT. As protein: CASGTTVQTQYF.

The J gene is TRBJ1-2, the V gene TRBV5-1; possibly TRBD1 for D (5 bases). Germline V CDR1 and CDR2: SGHRS, YFSETQ. The CDR3 is 12 amino acids. V lost 4 bases and J 4 bases, leaving 8 bases between the germline ends. The CDR3 coding sequence is TGCGCCAGCAGCATCGACAGCTATGGCTACACCTTC. Encoded protein: CASSIDSYGYTF.

This clone was counted only a few times. CDR3 loop: CASSRDRGNTEAFF. In DNA form, the CDR3 reads TGCGCCAGCAGCAGGGACAGGGGGAACACTGAAGCTTTCTTT. The chain links TRBV5-1 to TRBJ1-1; TRBD1 agrees at 10 bases. This CDR3 is 14 amino acids long. The V segment lost 4 bases and the J segment 1 base; nucleotides outside the gene matches: 1. Germline V gene lookup returns CDR1 SGHRS and CDR2 YFSETQ.

The chain employs TRBV19 and TRBJ1-4; D is unresolved. The germline V and J ends were trimmed by 1 base and 8 bases, with 11 bases remaining between them. The germline CDR1 and CDR2 sequences are LNHDA and SQIVND (reference sequence). The CDR3 consists of 14 residues. The CDR3 region is CASSIGYSREKLFF. The CDR3 bases are TGTGCCAGTAGTATAGGATACTCTAGGGAAAAACTGTTTTTT.

The rearrangement uses TRBV4-2 and TRBJ1-3, with unresolved D. CDR1 and CDR2 (germline): LGHNA, YNFKEQ. The CDR3 spans 17 residues. V dropped 0 bases and J dropped 3 bases, with 15 bases sitting between them. The CDR3 loop reads CASSQDPETRGGNTIYF. CDR3 DNA: TGTGCCAGCAGCCAAGACCCGGAAACGCGAGGTGGAAACACCATATATTTT.

The chain is built from TRBV2 and TRBJ1-2, with D possibly TRBD1 on 5 matching bases. V gave up 8 bases and J gave up 2 bases, with 9 bases separating them. The germline CDR1 and CDR2 sequences are SNHLY and FYNNEI. The CDR3 sequence is 12 residues long. DNA of the CDR3: TGTGCCAGCCCTACAGGCAACTATGGCTACACCTTC. Protein product: CASPTGNYGYTF.

This chain uses TRBV18 with TRBJ1-3; D is perhaps TRBD1 (5 bases). The germline CDR1 and CDR2 sequences are KGHSH and LQKENI. This CDR3 has 16 residues. With 3 bases removed from V and 1 base from J, the gap between germline ends came to 13 bases. The CDR3 region is CASSPQGLGSGNTIYF. The CDR3 DNA follows: TGTGCCAGCTCACCTCAGGGTCTCGGGTCTGGAAACACCATATATTTT.

This rearrangement joins TRBV29-1 to TRBJ2-3, with D tentatively TRBD1 or TRBD2 (5 bases each). CDR1 and CDR2 from the germline V gene are SQVTM and ANQGSEA. The CDR3 loop spans 13 amino acids. V was trimmed by 5 bases and J by 4 bases, leaving 13 bases between them. CDR3 in DNA: TGCAGCGTTCAAGGGACCCGATCAGATACGCAGTATTTT. Translation: CSVQGTRSDTQYF.

This chain's CDR3 is CASSIEGGEGTEAFF. CDR3 coding DNA: TGTGCCAGTAGTATTGAAGGGGGCGAGGGCACTGAAGCTTTCTTT. The chain recombines TRBV19 with TRBJ1-1; 7 positions agree with TRBD1. The CDR3 has 15 residues. V gave up 3 bases and J gave up 4 bases; unmatched junction bases: 8. From germline, CDR1 is LNHDA and CDR2 SQIVND (reference sequence).

This sequence joins TRBV13 and TRBJ2-1; 8 bases fit TRBD1. The CDR3 has 13 amino acids. Unmatched junction bases numbered 8, after V lost 7 bases and J lost 9 bases. Germline loops: CDR1 PRHDT, CDR2 FYEKMQ (reference sequence). The CDR3 region is CASTTGGWGEQFF. The CDR3 DNA reads as TGTGCCAGCACCACAGGGGGATGGGGTGAGCAGTTCTTC.

This chain uses TRBV28 with TRBJ2-3; the D gene is possibly TRBD1 (5 bases). CDR3 length: 15 residues. Trimming stripped 3 bases from V and 2 bases from J, with 12 bases between. Germline V gene lookup returns CDR1 MDHEN and CDR2 SYDVKM. In DNA form, the CDR3 reads TGTGCCAGCAGTTTCCCCAGGGCTACCACAGATACGCAGTATTTT. This translates into CASSFPRATTDTQYF.

The gene calls are TRBV7-2 and TRBJ1-2; 7 bases map to TRBD1. With V trimmed by 4 bases and J by 8 bases, 7 bases remained unmatched. The CDR3 extends over 13 amino acids. Germline values: CDR1 SGHTA, CDR2 FQGNSA. The CDR3 loop is CASSSDRVGGYTF. The CDR3 DNA is TGTGCCAGCAGCTCTGACAGGGTAGGAGGCTACACCTTC. The full variable domain, its missing parts supplied by reference TRBV7-2 and TRBJ1-2, is GAGVSQSPSNKVTEKGKDVELRCDPISGHTALYWYRQSLGQGLEFLIYFQGNSAPDKSGLPSDRFSAERTGGSVSTLTIQRTQQEDSAVYLCASSSDRVGGYTFGSGTRLTVV.

This clone was seen more than once but under ten times. This chain uses TRBV11-2 with TRBJ2-6; a weak D match, TRBD1 (5 bases). CDR1 and CDR2 from the germline V gene are SGHAT and FQNNGV. The CDR3 contains 16 residues. V was cut by 5 bases and J by 5 bases, with 16 bases left in between. CDR3 protein: CASSALWGRRANVLTF. The CDR3 DNA follows: TGTGCCAGCAGCGCCCTTTGGGGCCGCAGGGCCAACGTCCTGACTTTC. Full variable domain (remainder filled in from reference TRBV11-2 and TRBJ2-6): EAGVAQSPRYKIIEKRQSVAFWCNPISGHATLYWYQQILGQGPKLLIQFQNNGVVDDSQLPKDRFSAERLKGVDSTLKIQPAKLEDSAVYLCASSALWGRRANVLTFGAGSRLTVL.

The genes are TRBV6-1 and TRBJ2-7; D unresolved. Germline lookup yields CDR1 MNHNS and CDR2 SASEGT. V shed 2 bases and J shed 0 bases, with 23 bases lying between them. This CDR3 contains 19 residues. The CDR3 nucleotides read TGTGCCAGCAGTGAATACATCGGCGGTGCTGGCTTTCCCTCCTACGAGCAGTACTTC. It specifies CASSEYIGGAGFPSYEQYF.

The chain couples TRBV2 to TRBJ2-7; TRBD1 might be the D (5 bases). The CDR3 totals 13 residues. Germline V CDR1 and CDR2: SNHLY, FYNNEI. Trimming removed 4 bases from V and 5 bases from J, with 12 bases in between. The CDR3 sequence: CASSGVGANEQYF. In DNA form, the CDR3 reads TGTGCCAGCAGTGGAGTAGGGGCTAACGAGCAGTACTTC.

The rearrangement links TRBV5-1 to TRBJ1-1; D unclear. V dropped 3 bases and J dropped 1 base, with 13 bases sitting between them. The CDR3 extends over 15 amino acids. Germline assignment: CDR1 SGHRS and CDR2 YFSETQ. The CDR3 sequence: CASSYRLGENTEAFF. The CDR3 DNA follows: TGCGCCAGCAGCTATCGTTTGGGAGAGAACACTGAAGCTTTCTTT. Supplemented by reference TRBV5-1 and TRBJ1-1, the full variable domain reads KAGVTQTPRYLIKTRGQQVTLSCSPISGHRSVSWYQQTPGQGLQFLFEYFSETQRNKGNFPGRFSGRQFSNSRSEMNVSTLELGDSALYLCASSYRLGENTEAFFGQGTRLTVV.

The chain combines TRBV7-9 with TRBJ2-2, with D maybe TRBD2 (5 bases). V was clipped by 2 bases and J by 6 bases, with 7 bases between them. This CDR3 is 13 amino acids long. Looked up from germline, CDR1 is SEHNR and CDR2 is FQNEAQ (reference sequence). The CDR3 reads CASSLTGAGELFF. For the CDR3, the DNA is TGTGCCAGCAGCTTAACCGGGGCCGGGGAGCTGTTTTTT. Combining the CDR3 with reference TRBV7-9 and TRBJ2-2 gives the whole variable domain DTGVSQNPRHKITKRGQNVTFRCDPISEHNRLYWYRQTLGQGPEFLTYFQNEAQLEKSRLLSDRFSAERPKGSFSTLEIQRTEQGDSAMYLCASSLTGAGELFFGEGSRLTVL.

This clone has a handful of counts. The rearrangement links TRBV27 to TRBJ2-7, with 11 bases fitting TRBD1. CDR3 length: 15 amino acids. The germline CDR1 and CDR2 sequences are MNHEY and SMNVEV (reference sequence). J lost 3 bases, V lost 6 bases, and 7 bases had no gene match. The CDR3 DNA reads TGTGCCAGCAGGAAGGGACAGGGGGATGTCTACGAGCAGTACTTC. Encoded protein: CASRKGQGDVYEQYF.

The CDR3 loop reads CASSLTAAYNEQFF. The DNA of the CDR3 is TGTGCCAGCAGCTTAACCGCAGCCTACAATGAGCAGTTCTTC. The genes are TRBV7-6 and TRBJ2-1, with D uncertain. CDR3 size: 14 residues. Germline CDR1 reads SGHVS; CDR2 reads FNYEAQ. The V end was cut by 2 bases, the J end by 2 bases, with 7 bases between.

This clone is a singleton in its sample. This chain connects TRBV6-1 to TRBJ2-3; D gene ambiguous. The V gene lost 8 bases and the J gene lost 6 bases, with 6 bases spanning the gap. Looked up from germline, CDR1 is MNHNS and CDR2 is SASEGT. This CDR3 spans 10 amino acids. This CDR3 is CASGWDTQYF. The CDR3 bases are TGTGCCAGCGGGTGGGATACGCAGTATTTT.

The V and J genes are TRBV6-6 and TRBJ2-7, with 10 bases aligning to TRBD1. J lost 3 bases, V lost 4 bases, and 6 bases had no gene match. The CDR3 totals 15 residues. Germline-derived CDR1 and CDR2 are MNHNY and SVGAGI (reference sequence). CDR3 loop: CASSFPGQGFYEQYF. The CDR3 DNA reads as TGTGCCAGCAGTTTCCCGGGACAGGGGTTCTACGAGCAGTACTTC.

This clone showed up just a few times. The rearrangement uses TRBV6-5 and TRBJ2-5, with D maybe TRBD1 (5 bases). The CDR3 sequence is 13 residues long. Looked up from germline, CDR1 is MNHEY and CDR2 is SVGAGI. Trimming took off 6 bases at V and 2 bases at J, with 10 bases between the two ends. The CDR3 sequence is CASRGQPQETQYF. The CDR3 bases are TGTGCCAGCAGGGGGCAACCACAAGAGACCCAGTACTTC.